This T cell receptor (beta chain) originates from a study of control samples from healthy donors and cancer patients (TCRdb year 2020). Looking up the germline V gene (reference sequence) yields CDR1 LNHDA and CDR2 SQIVND. V loses 3 bases of germline sequence and J loses 4 bases, and the interval between the two ends is 9 bases. The CDR3, cysteine through phenylalanine, is 13 amino acids long. Only CDR3 DNA is held: 39 bases, read in frame from base 1. Preparation of the library involved the immunoSEQ multiplex PCR assay. This is the immuneACCESS table as TCRdb keeps it, with only in-frame sequences that have V and J called. A part of the clones is gone; compared with another copy, unresolved V genes explain less than half, and the rest is unexplained. For this sample the table gives around 180,000 clones, of which roughly 94% were detected only once. The ten largest clones represent 1.3% of the sample.

Concerning this clone itself: No cognate antigen has been identified for it. No base quality information exists; no much larger clone differs at one position.

Rearrangement joined TRBV19 to TRBJ1-1; TRBD1 is perhaps the D gene, given 5 matching bases. The receptor was derived from a young woman in good health. The sample consisted of blood. CDR3 reads: CASSMTVSTEAFF. The nucleotide sequence reads as follows: TGTGCCAGTAGTATGACAGTAAGCACTGAAGCTTTCTTT.